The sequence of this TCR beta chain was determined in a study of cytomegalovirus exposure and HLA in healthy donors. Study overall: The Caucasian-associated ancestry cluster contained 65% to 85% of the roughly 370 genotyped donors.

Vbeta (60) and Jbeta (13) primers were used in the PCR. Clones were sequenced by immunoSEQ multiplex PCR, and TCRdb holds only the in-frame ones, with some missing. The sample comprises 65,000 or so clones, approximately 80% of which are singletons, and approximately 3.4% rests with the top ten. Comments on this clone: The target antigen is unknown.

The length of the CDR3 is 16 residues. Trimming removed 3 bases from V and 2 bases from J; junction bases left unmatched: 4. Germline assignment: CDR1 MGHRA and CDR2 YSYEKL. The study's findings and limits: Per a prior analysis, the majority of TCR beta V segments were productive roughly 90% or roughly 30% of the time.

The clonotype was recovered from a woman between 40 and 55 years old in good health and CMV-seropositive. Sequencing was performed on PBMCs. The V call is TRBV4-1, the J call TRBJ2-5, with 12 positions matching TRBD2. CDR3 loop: CASSHGLAGTQETQYF. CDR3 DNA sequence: TGCGCCAGCAGCCACGGACTAGCGGGGACTCAAGAGACCCAGTACTTC.